Below are 3 T cell receptor beta chains sequenced from a single sample in a study of T cells in Graves' hyperthyroidism and ophthalmopathy. TCR beta CDR3 sequences were amplified from RNA transcripts. The HTBI set primed first-round TCR CDR3 RT-PCR. TCRdb analysed the multiplex PCR reads with MiXCR anew, one entry per CDR3 protein. The table records around 620,000 distinct CDR3 sequences, 46% of them present only once. The sequenced material came from peripheral blood or thyroid tissue (not recorded which). These receptor sequences come from an adult woman with Graves' disease, either hyperthyroidism or ophthalmopathy (not recorded which).

A word on this clonotype: Being one base from a much bigger clone, this may be a read error. The chain recombines TRBV7-9 with TRBJ2-7, with D perhaps TRBD1 (5 bases). CDR1 SEHNR and CDR2 FQNEAQ come from the germline V gene (reference sequence). This CDR3 region has 15 residues. V dropped 9 bases and J dropped 5 bases, with 23 bases sitting between them. The CDR3 coding sequence is TGTGCCAGTAGTAAGGGGTCAGGTTCTGTCAACGAGCAGTACTTC. Translation gives CASSKGSGSVNEQYF.

This clonotype was seen a few times. V gene TRBV4-2 combines with J gene TRBJ2-7; 7 positions agree with TRBD1. Germline V gives CDR1 LGHNA, CDR2 YNFKEQ. The CDR3 has 15 residues. Trimming at V came to 3 bases and at J to 3 bases, leaving 8 bases not matched to a gene. This CDR3 is CASSHGTEKNYEQYF. CDR3 bases: TGTGCCAGCAGCCATGGGACAGAAAAAAACTACGAGCAGTACTTC.

CDR3 residues: CASRILGADGLETQYF. The CDR3 DNA follows: TGTGCCAGCCGAATCCTAGGGGCGGATGGGCTAGAGACCCAGTACTTC. V and J are TRBV10-3 and TRBJ2-5, with D perhaps TRBD1 (5 bases). This CDR3 region has 16 residues. Deletions cut 10 bases from V and 4 bases from J, with 25 bases between. CDR1 is ENHRY and CDR2 is SYGVKD in the germline V gene.